Below are 5 T cell receptor beta chains sequenced from a single sample in a study of cytotoxic CD8 clonotypes in ibrutinib-treated CLL. Profiling relied on immunoSEQ multiplex PCR, and the TCRdb table lists in-frame clones only, not all of them. Of about 140,000 clones in the sample, about 72% are singletons; the top ten hold 25% to 35%. This specimen consisted of PBMCs, obtained after 12 months of ibrutinib treatment. The source of these receptors is a human donor with chronic lymphocytic leukemia.

The chain combines TRBV7-9 with TRBJ2-7, with TRBD1 matching over 9 bases. Germline CDR1 SEHNR, CDR2 FQNEAQ (reference sequence). Trimming took 3 bases from V and 3 from J; bases not matched to a gene: 3. The CDR3 runs to 14 residues. As DNA, the CDR3 is TGTGCCAGCAGCTTGACAGGGGGTCACTACGAGCAGTACTTC. This encodes CASSLTGGHYEQYF. The full variable domain, its missing parts supplied by reference TRBV7-9 and TRBJ2-7, is DTGVSQNPRHKITKRGQNVTFRCDPISEHNRLYWYRQTLGQGPEFLTYFQNEAQLEKSRLLSDRFSAERPKGSFSTLEIQRTEQGDSAMYLCASSLTGGHYEQYFGPGTRLTVT.

The V gene is TRBV19, the J gene TRBJ2-5; D possibly corresponds to TRBD1 (5 bases). The CDR3 has 13 amino acids. Germline CDR1 is LNHDA and CDR2 is SQIVND (reference sequence). V gave up 3 bases and J gave up 3 bases, with 8 bases separating them. This chain's CDR3 is CASSIIGEETQYF. The CDR3 DNA follows: TGTGCCAGTAGTATTATAGGGGAAGAGACCCAGTACTTC. The full variable domain, rest sourced from reference TRBV19 and TRBJ2-5, is DGGITQSPKYLFRKEGQNVTLSCEQNLNHDAMYWYRQDPGQGLRLIYYSQIVNDFQKGDIAEGYSVSREKKESFPLTVTSAQKNPTAFYLCASSIIGEETQYFGPGTRLLVL.

The chain employs TRBV11-2 and TRBJ2-1, with D perhaps TRBD2 (6 bases). Germline V gene data show CDR1 as SGHAT and CDR2 as FQNNGV. The CDR3 extends over 16 amino acids. With 6 bases removed from V and 4 bases from J, the gap between germline ends came to 19 bases. The CDR3 region has the DNA TGTGCCAGCAGAGGATTGCGGGATGGGGCATACAATGAGCAGTTCTTC. Encoded protein: CASRGLRDGAYNEQFF.

This CDR3 is CASSPALTGVGNQPQHF. For the CDR3, the DNA is TGTGCCAGCTCACCTGCCCTAACAGGGGTGGGCAATCAGCCCCAGCATTTT. This rearrangement joins TRBV18 to TRBJ1-5; TRBD1 agrees at 7 bases. The length of the CDR3 is 17 residues. Germline CDR1 KGHSH, CDR2 LQKENI. Trimming removed 3 bases from V and 2 bases from J; junction bases left unmatched: 10.

This clone was counted many times. The CDR3 sequence is CASSQTRIMNTEAFF. The CDR3 region has the DNA TGCGCCAGCAGCCAGACCAGGATCATGAACACTGAAGCTTTCTTT. This chain joins TRBV4-3 and TRBJ1-1; unclear D gene. This CDR3 contains 15 residues. The germline CDR1 and CDR2 sequences are LGHNA and YSLEER. Trimming removed 3 bases at V and 0 bases at J, with 11 bases between.